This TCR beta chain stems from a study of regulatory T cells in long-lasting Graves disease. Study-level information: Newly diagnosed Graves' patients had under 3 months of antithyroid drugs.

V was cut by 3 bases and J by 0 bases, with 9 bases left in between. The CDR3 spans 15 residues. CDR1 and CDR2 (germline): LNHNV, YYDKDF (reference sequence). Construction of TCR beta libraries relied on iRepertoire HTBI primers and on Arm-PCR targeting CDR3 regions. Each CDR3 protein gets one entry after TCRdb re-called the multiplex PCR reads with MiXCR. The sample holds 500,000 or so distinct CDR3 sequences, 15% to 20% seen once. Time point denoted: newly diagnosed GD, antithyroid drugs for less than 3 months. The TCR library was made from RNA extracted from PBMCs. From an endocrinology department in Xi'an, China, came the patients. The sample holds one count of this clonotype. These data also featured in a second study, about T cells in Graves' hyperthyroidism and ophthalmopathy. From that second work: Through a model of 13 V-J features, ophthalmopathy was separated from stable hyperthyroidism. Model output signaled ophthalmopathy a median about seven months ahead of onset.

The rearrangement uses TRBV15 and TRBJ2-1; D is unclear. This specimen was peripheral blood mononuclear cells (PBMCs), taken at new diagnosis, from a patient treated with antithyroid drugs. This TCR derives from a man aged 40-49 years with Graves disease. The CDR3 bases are TGTGCCACCAGCAGTGGGTGGAGCTCCTACAATGAGCAGTTCTTC. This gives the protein CATSSGWSSYNEQFF.